This TCR beta chain was identified in a study of glioma-infiltrating T cells after dendritic cell vaccination. The table lists this clone with a count of one. The antigen remains undetermined. The table came from immunoSEQ multiplex PCR; TCRdb's copy has only in-frame clones and leaves some out. Among some 38,000 clones listed, just under 85% were seen once. Germline CDR1 and CDR2: SGHTA and FQGTGA. This CDR3 has 14 residues. V gave up 2 bases and J gave up 2 bases, with 8 bases separating them. Study findings and constraints: No direct clonality-survival link was found; a diverse polyclonal response may matter. Estimated pretreatment TIL content predicted outcome after dendritic cell vaccination.

The sequence was collected from a human donor with glioblastoma. The sequencing here drew on blood, taken before dendritic cell vaccination. V usage is TRBV7-3 and J usage is TRBJ2-3; possible D gene TRBD1, 5 bases. The CDR3 DNA reads as TGTGCCAGCAGCTTAGACAGATTCACAGATACGCAGTATTTT. It yields the protein CASSLDRFTDTQYF.